Described below is a single TCR beta chain sequence and its context. Antigen: not known. Chemo-refractory metastatic non-small-cell lung cancer patients were treated with focal radiation plus CTLA-4 blockade with ipilimumab. This specimen belongs to a study of radiotherapy plus CTLA-4 blockade in lung cancer. Whole-study findings and limits: Early clonal dynamics of blood T cells, together with interferon-beta, were reported as the best response predictor.

TCRdb keeps only in-frame clones here, not all; method: immunoSEQ multiplex PCR. Here the sample spans under 50,000 clones, about 86% being singletons. The sequencing here drew on peripheral blood, taken from a patient treated with radiotherapy plus ipilimumab. The sequence was obtained from a human donor with non-small cell lung cancer whose response to radiotherapy plus ipilimumab could not be evaluated.

Here the CDR3 reads CASSLFRQGIFYNSPLHF. The DNA of the CDR3 is TGTGCCAGCAGTTTATTCCGACAGGGAATCTTCTATAATTCACCCCTCCACTTT. This chain joins TRBV27 and TRBJ1-6, with 7 bases lining up with TRBD1. Germline CDR1 is MNHEY and CDR2 is SMNVEV (reference sequence). V shed 1 base and J 3 bases; nucleotides not matched to a gene: 9. The CDR3 loop spans 18 amino acids.